One sample yielded the 27 T cell receptor beta chains listed below, sequenced in a study of cytomegalovirus exposure and HLA in healthy donors. The assay was immunoSEQ multiplex PCR, and TCRdb's table has in-frame clones only and misses some. This sample has 200,000 to 250,000 clones, with about nine tenths found just once. Sequenced material: PBMCs. These receptors were collected from a woman aged 18-29 years in good health and CMV-seronegative.

V usage is TRBV5-1 and J usage is TRBJ2-6; possibly TRBD1 for D (5 bases). Germline V lookup: CDR1 SGHRS, CDR2 YFSETQ. Trimming stripped 4 bases from V and 2 bases from J, with 10 bases between. The CDR3 covers 15 residues. CDR3: CASSHQGPGANVLTF. For the CDR3, the DNA is TGCGCCAGCAGCCACCAGGGCCCTGGGGCCAACGTCCTGACTTTC.

The chain links TRBV4-1 to TRBJ2-1; 13 bases are a match to TRBD2. Trimming cost V 4 bases and J 8 bases; bases outside gene matches: 2. Germline loops: CDR1 MGHRA, CDR2 YSYEKL. CDR3 size: 14 residues. CDR3 nucleotide sequence: TGCGCCAGCAGCCGGACTAGCGGGAGCGATGAGCAGTTCTTC. It translates to CASSRTSGSDEQFF.

This chain links TRBV5-1 with TRBJ1-3, with 8 bases that match TRBD1. CDR1 SGHRS and CDR2 YFSETQ come from the germline V gene. J lost 8 bases, V lost 2 bases, and 6 bases had no gene match. CDR3 length: 14 amino acids. In nucleotides, the CDR3 is TGCGCCAGCAGCTTCTCGGACAGGGAGGACACCATATATTTT. Translation: CASSFSDREDTIYF.

The rearrangement joins TRBV6-1 to TRBJ2-5; 10 bases line up with TRBD2. V was pared by 5 bases and J by 5 bases, with 5 bases of the junction left unmatched. This CDR3 contains 14 residues. Per germline, CDR1 MNHNS and CDR2 SASEGT. CDR3 coding DNA: TGTGCCAGCAGTCCAGCGGGAGGGCATGAGACCCAGTACTTC. It is translated as CASSPAGGHETQYF.

The chain couples TRBV28 to TRBJ1-1; D unclear. Between the trimmed V and J ends, which lost 1 base and 4 bases, there was a span of 7 bases. The CDR3 consists of 13 residues. Germline CDR1 is MDHEN and CDR2 is SYDVKM. The CDR3: CASSLSSGTEAFF. For the CDR3, the DNA is TGTGCCAGCAGTTTATCTTCCGGCACTGAAGCTTTCTTT.

V and J are TRBV5-1 and TRBJ1-3; D perhaps matches TRBD1 (6 bases). V lost 4 bases and J lost 0, with 14 bases in between. Germline V CDR1 and CDR2: SGHRS, YFSETQ. This CDR3 has 16 residues. CDR3 coding DNA: TGCGCCAGCAGCCCGAATGGACAGACCTCTGGAAACACCATATATTTT. Translating gives CASSPNGQTSGNTIYF. The full variable domain, its missing parts supplied by reference TRBV5-1 and TRBJ1-3, is KAGVTQTPRYLIKTRGQQVTLSCSPISGHRSVSWYQQTPGQGLQFLFEYFSETQRNKGNFPGRFSGRQFSNSRSEMNVSTLELGDSALYLCASSPNGQTSGNTIYFGEGSWLTVV.

The chain combines TRBV19 with TRBJ2-7; D possibly corresponds to TRBD2 (6 bases). The CDR3 has 15 amino acids. Trimming took 4 bases from V and 7 from J, leaving 20 bases between them. Germline CDR1 reads LNHDA; CDR2 reads SQIVND (reference sequence). The CDR3 spells CASSSTRGIRREQYF. Here the CDR3 DNA reads TGTGCCAGTAGTAGCACTCGCGGGATAAGGAGAGAGCAGTACTTC.

In regard to this clone: The sample carries other DNA sequences with the same CDR3. The gene calls are TRBV5-6 and TRBJ1-1; TRBD1 matches 7 bases. The CDR3 is 13 amino acids. CDR1 is SGHDT and CDR2 is YYEEEE in the germline V gene. V was clipped by 4 bases and J by 5 bases; unmatched bases: 5. Here the CDR3 DNA reads TGTGCCAGCAGCCTGATCAGGGGGACTGAAGCTTTCTTT. This translates into CASSLIRGTEAFF. Combining the CDR3 with reference TRBV5-6 and TRBJ1-1 gives the whole variable domain DAGVTQSPTHLIKTRGQQVTLRCSPKSGHDTVSWYQQALGQGPQFIFQYYEEEERQRGNFPDRFSGHQFPNYSSELNVNALLLGDSALYLCASSLIRGTEAFFGQGTRLTVV.

J is TRBJ2-5 and V is TRBV2; no definite D call. Germline V gene sequence: CDR1 SNHLY, CDR2 FYNNEI. V dropped 4 bases and J dropped 5 bases, with 5 bases sitting between them. This CDR3 region has 11 residues. The CDR3 spells CASSAAETQYF. CDR3 in DNA: TGTGCCAGCAGTGCCGCGGAGACCCAGTACTTC.

V usage is TRBV5-4 and J usage is TRBJ2-7; D ambiguous. Trimming stripped 6 bases from V and 5 bases from J, with 15 bases between. This CDR3 has 13 amino acids. The germline V gene has CDR1 SGHNT and CDR2 YYREEE (reference sequence). The CDR3 here is CASTRYGRNEQYF. The CDR3 DNA is TGTGCCAGCACCCGTTACGGTCGAAACGAGCAGTACTTC.

CDR3 residues: CASSFRGRGTEAFF. As DNA, the CDR3 is TGTGCCAGCAGTTTCAGGGGGAGAGGCACTGAAGCTTTCTTT. J is TRBJ1-1 and V is TRBV28; TRBD1 matches at 7 bases. V shed 3 bases and J 4 bases; nucleotides not matched to a gene: 5. The germline V gene encodes CDR1 MDHEN and CDR2 SYDVKM. The CDR3 runs to 14 residues.

The rearrangement uses TRBV15 and TRBJ2-7, with 8 bases that match TRBD2. Germline V gene lookup returns CDR1 LNHNV and CDR2 YYDKDF (reference sequence). V was clipped by 1 base and J by 6 bases; unmatched bases: 8. The CDR3 length is 15 residues. This chain's CDR3 is CATSRGTSTALEQYF. CDR3 DNA sequence: TGTGCCACCAGCAGAGGGACTAGCACAGCTCTCGAGCAGTACTTC.

The V call is TRBV27, the J call TRBJ2-4; TRBD2 matches at 12 bases. This CDR3 is 18 amino acids long. V shed 6 bases, J shed 3 bases, and the junction held 12 bases outside the gene matches. Germline-derived CDR1 and CDR2 are MNHEY and SMNVEV (reference sequence). The CDR3 bases are TGTGCCAGCAGCCTCCTTCTAGCGGGAGGGCCTGACAAAAACATTCAGTACTTC. Translated: CASSLLLAGGPDKNIQYF.

V and J are TRBV6-6 and TRBJ2-4; tentative D call: TRBD2 (7 bases). Per germline, CDR1 MNHNY and CDR2 SVGAGI (reference sequence). There are 16 residues in the CDR3. V shed 6 bases and J shed 2 bases, with 17 bases lying between them. CDR3 region: CASSPGRGWTKNIQYF. The DNA of the CDR3 is TGTGCCAGCAGCCCTGGGAGGGGGTGGACCAAAAACATTCAGTACTTC.

This chain links TRBV6-5 with TRBJ1-1; D is undetermined. Looked up from germline, CDR1 is MNHEY and CDR2 is SVGAGI. The CDR3 extends over 15 amino acids. V dropped 2 bases and J dropped 1 base, with 11 bases sitting between them. For the CDR3, the DNA is TGTGCCAGCAGTTACGCGGCACCTTCGAACACTGAAGCTTTCTTT. Amino acid sequence: CASSYAAPSNTEAFF.

The rearrangement uses TRBV27 and TRBJ1-2; no definite D call. The CDR3 totals 15 residues. Per the germline V gene, CDR1 is MNHEY and CDR2 is SMNVEV (reference sequence). Deletions cut 0 bases from V and 0 bases from J, with 8 bases between. The chain's CDR3 is CASSLSTVSNYGYTF. The CDR3 region has the DNA TGTGCCAGCAGTTTATCAACGGTCTCTAACTATGGCTACACCTTC.

V and J are TRBV30 and TRBJ2-7, with unresolved D. Deletions cut 0 bases from V and 6 bases from J, with 12 bases between. Germline CDR1 is GTSNPN and CDR2 is SVGIG (reference sequence). CDR3 length: 13 residues. DNA of the CDR3: TGTGCCTGGAGTGTAATTTCAGGTGGCGAGCAGTACTTC. Translating gives CAWSVISGGEQYF.

The V call is TRBV6-5, the J call TRBJ2-3; TRBD2 is a possible D gene (5 bases). CDR1 and CDR2 (germline): MNHEY, SVGAGI. V gave up 6 bases and J gave up 1 base, with 8 bases separating them. CDR3 length: 13 residues. The CDR3 DNA reads TGTGCCAGCAGGAGGGCCCGCACAGATACGCAGTATTTT. It is translated as CASRRARTDTQYF.

The chain recombines TRBV5-1 with TRBJ1-4; the D gene is possibly TRBD1 (5 bases). V lost 0 bases and J 0 bases, leaving 9 bases between the germline ends. Germline loops: CDR1 SGHRS, CDR2 YFSETQ. The CDR3 consists of 16 residues. The CDR3 reads CASSLAGATTNEKLFF. The CDR3 coding sequence is TGCGCCAGCAGCTTGGCTGGGGCTACAACTAATGAAAAACTGTTTTTT.

The chain carries TRBV18 and TRBJ2-7, with 7 bases lining up with TRBD2. Germline V CDR1 and CDR2: KGHSH, LQKENI. The CDR3 contains 16 residues. V lost 5 bases to trimming and J lost 0 bases; unmatched junction nucleotides: 10. The CDR3 reads CASSGQSGTSSYEQYF. The CDR3 nucleotides read TGTGCCAGCTCAGGCCAGAGCGGGACCAGCTCCTACGAGCAGTACTTC.

This clone was counted once. The chain carries TRBV7-3 and TRBJ1-1; 7 nucleotides match TRBD1. V was clipped by 5 bases and J by 1 base; unmatched bases: 4. This CDR3 contains 14 residues. CDR1 and CDR2 (germline): SGHTA, FQGTGA. Here the CDR3 DNA reads TGTGCCAGCAGCGACAGGGTGGGGAACACTGAAGCTTTCTTT. Its protein product is CASSDRVGNTEAFF.

On this clone: The junction departs from germline at one end; a sequencing error may be responsible. The J gene is TRBJ2-1, the V gene TRBV6-1, with 9 nucleotides matching TRBD2. The V gene's germline CDR1 is MNHNS and CDR2 SASEGT. The CDR3 has 16 residues. The CDR3 loop reads CASTEKTSGSYNEQFF. The DNA for the CDR3 is TGTGCCAGCACTGAAAAGACTAGCGGCTCCTACAATGAGCAGTTCTTC.

CDR3 protein: CASSLTGQSSSYEQYF. For the CDR3, the DNA is TGTGCCAGCAGCTTAACCGGACAGTCCAGCTCCTACGAGCAGTACTTC. V usage is TRBV7-3 and J usage is TRBJ2-7; weak D call: TRBD1 (6 bases). CDR3 length: 16 amino acids. Trimming removed 0 bases from V and 0 bases from J, with 12 bases in between. From germline, CDR1 is SGHTA and CDR2 FQGTGA.

The chain couples TRBV6-5 to TRBJ2-2; D is uncertain. Germline-derived CDR1 and CDR2 are MNHEY and SVGAGI. This CDR3 is 16 amino acids long. Trimming left V 4 bases short and J 4 bases short, with 16 bases between. The CDR3 sequence is CASSFSRRRITGELFF. CDR3 nucleotide sequence: TGTGCCAGCAGTTTTAGCCGGAGACGGATCACCGGGGAGCTGTTTTTT.

The chain has TRBV27 and TRBJ1-4; possibly TRBD1 for D (5 bases). This CDR3 comprises 15 residues. V was trimmed by 0 bases and J by 7 bases, leaving 12 bases between them. The germline V gene has CDR1 MNHEY and CDR2 SMNVEV (reference sequence). The CDR3 nucleotides read TGTGCCAGCAGTTTATCCCCAGGGAACAGTGAAAAACTGTTTTTT. It encodes CASSLSPGNSEKLFF.

The V call is TRBV11-3, the J call TRBJ2-3; D call uncertain. The germline V and J ends were trimmed by 1 base and 2 bases, with 4 bases remaining between them. This CDR3 has 13 amino acids. Per germline, CDR1 SGHNT and CDR2 YENEEA. CDR3 loop: CASSLGLTDTQYF. The DNA of the CDR3 is TGTGCCAGCAGCTTAGGTCTCACAGATACGCAGTATTTT.

This CDR3 is CASSHEGAGLVKLFF. As DNA, the CDR3 is TGTGCCAGCAGCCACGAAGGGGCAGGGTTGGTAAAACTGTTTTTT. The rearrangement joins TRBV4-2 to TRBJ1-4; D is possibly TRBD1 (5 bases). V dropped 3 bases and J dropped 10 bases, with 18 bases sitting between them. CDR3 length: 15 residues. Per the germline V gene, CDR1 is LGHNA and CDR2 is YNFKEQ.